Presented here are 11 T cell receptor beta chains from one specimen sequenced in a study of CD8+ T cells in alopecia areata. Treatment defined: oral pan-JAK inhibitor, 5-10 mg twice daily. Extraction and reverse transcription of RNA yielded cDNA as the sequencing template. The method was immunoSEQ multiplex PCR; TCRdb's version includes in-frame clones alone and lacks a portion of them. In the table there are approximately 210,000 clones, more than 60% of which are singletons. Sequenced here: CD4+ T cells sorted from blood, sampled at roughly week 45, from a patient treated with tofacitinib. The receptor source for this set is a human donor with alopecia areata.

The genes are TRBV2 and TRBJ1-2; TRBD1 might be the D (5 bases). Between the trimmed V and J ends, which lost 6 bases and 4 bases, there was a span of 18 bases. The V gene's germline CDR1 is SNHLY and CDR2 FYNNEI. This CDR3 has 15 amino acids. CDR3 residues: CASRRGGILTYGYTF. The CDR3 DNA follows: TGTGCCAGCAGGAGGGGAGGAATCCTGACCTATGGCTACACCTTC.

The rearrangement joins TRBV2 to TRBJ1-5, with D maybe TRBD1 (6 bases). Germline V gene data show CDR1 as SNHLY and CDR2 as FYNNEI. V dropped 7 bases and J dropped 3 bases, with 16 bases sitting between them. This CDR3 has 15 residues. CDR3 nucleotides: TGTGCCAGCATGTTTGGGACAAGCAACAATCAGCCCCAGCATTTT. It is translated as CASMFGTSNNQPQHF. The complete variable domain, with remaining parts taken from reference TRBV2 and TRBJ1-5, reads EPEVTQTPSHQVTQMGQEVILRCVPISNHLYFYWYRQILGQKVEFLVSFYNNEISEKSEIFDDQFSVERPDGSNFTLKIRSTKLEDSAMYFCASMFGTSNNQPQHFGDGTRLSIL.

The chain has TRBV6-4 and TRBJ2-1; 7 bases agree with TRBD2. Germline V gene data show CDR1 as MRHNA and CDR2 as SNTAGT. This CDR3 contains 15 residues. J lost 2 bases, V lost 7 bases, and 8 bases had no gene match. CDR3 nucleotides: TGTGCCAGCAATGGCGGGGGAAACCCCTACAATGAGCAGTTCTTC. This gives the protein CASNGGGNPYNEQFF.

The rearrangement links TRBV7-2 to TRBJ1-1, with D possibly matching TRBD1 (6 bases). The CDR3 contains 13 residues. V shed 5 bases and J shed 4 bases, with 11 bases lying between them. Germline CDR1 reads SGHTA; CDR2 reads FQGNSA. DNA for the CDR3: TGTGCCAGCAGCCCCCGCAGGGGCACTGAAGCTTTCTTT. It encodes CASSPRRGTEAFF.

The chain is built from TRBV30 and TRBJ1-5; D not resolved. The CDR3 runs 15 residues. The germline V gene encodes CDR1 GTSNPN and CDR2 SVGIG (reference sequence). Trimming removed 0 bases from V and 1 base from J, with 10 bases in between. The CDR3 nucleotides read TGTGCCTGGAGTGTAGGAATGGGAAGCAATCAGCCCCAGCATTTT. This translates into CAWSVGMGSNQPQHF.

This clone turned up a few times. The chain joins TRBV7-6 to TRBJ1-2, with D possibly TRBD1 on 6 matching bases. CDR1 SGHVS and CDR2 FNYEAQ come from the germline V gene. The V end was cut by 4 bases, the J end by 3 bases, with 15 bases between. CDR3 length: 15 amino acids. The CDR3 DNA follows: TGTGCCAGCAGCTCCCTAACGACAGGAGACTATGGCTACACCTTC. Encoded protein: CASSSLTTGDYGYTF.

This chain links TRBV30 with TRBJ2-2; the D gene is possibly TRBD1 (5 bases). Trimming removed 0 bases at V and 0 bases at J, with 8 bases between. CDR1 and CDR2 from the germline V gene are GTSNPN and SVGIG (reference sequence). The CDR3 totals 15 residues. The CDR3 nucleotides read TGTGCCTGGAGTGTACAGGCGGCGAACACCGGGGAGCTGTTTTTT. This gives the protein CAWSVQAANTGELFF.

The rearrangement joins TRBV7-3 to TRBJ2-3, with D maybe TRBD2 (5 bases). Trimming took off 5 bases at V and 5 bases at J, with 17 bases between the two ends. The CDR3 is 15 amino acids. CDR1 and CDR2 from the germline V gene are SGHTA and FQGTGA. The CDR3 DNA reads as TGTGCCAGCAGCCCGACTTACCAGAGGGTAGATACGCAGTATTTT. It is translated as CASSPTYQRVDTQYF. The whole variable domain, remainder taken from reference TRBV7-3 and TRBJ2-3, is GAGVSQTPSNKVTEKGKYVELRCDPISGHTALYWYRQSLGQGPEFLIYFQGTGAADDSGLPNDRFFAVRPEGSVSTLKIQRTERGDSAVYLCASSPTYQRVDTQYFGPGTRLTVL.

This clone was found a few times. The rearrangement uses TRBV7-2 and TRBJ1-1; possible D gene TRBD1, 6 bases. The CDR3 spans 14 residues. In germline, CDR1 is SGHTA, CDR2 FQGNSA. V was cut by 1 base and J by 11 bases, with 17 bases left in between. The CDR3 DNA is TGTGCCAGCAGCTTAGGACAGGCGCGGGGTATGGCTTTCTTT. This codes for CASSLGQARGMAFF.

The V call is TRBV29-1, the J call TRBJ2-3; D may be TRBD2 (5 bases). The germline gives CDR1 SQVTM, CDR2 ANQGSEA. CDR3 length: 11 residues. The V gene lost 5 bases and the J gene lost 6 bases, with 9 bases spanning the gap. The CDR3 DNA reads TGCAGCGTTACGCGAGGGGATACGCAGTATTTT. It translates to CSVTRGDTQYF.

This clone was counted between two and nine times. J is TRBJ2-7 and V is TRBV2; a possible D gene is TRBD1 (6 bases). This CDR3 contains 14 residues. Per germline, CDR1 SNHLY and CDR2 FYNNEI. V was trimmed by 6 bases and J by 5 bases, leaving 17 bases between them. The CDR3 here is CASRNTQGIDEQYF. The CDR3 region has the DNA TGTGCCAGCAGGAATACACAGGGAATTGACGAGCAGTACTTC.